Following are 2 T cell receptor beta chains from one sample sequenced in a study of blood T cell repertoires in COVID-19. TCRdb's table, derived via immunoSEQ multiplex PCR, lists solely in-frame clones and lacks some. The table shows 250,000 to 300,000 clones, with 75% to 90% occurring only once. What was sequenced was peripheral blood. The receptors shown here come from a woman between 65 and 79 years old with COVID-19, enrolled during active disease.

The rearrangement joins TRBV5-4 to TRBJ2-3, with 10 bases identical to TRBD1. Trimming cost V 1 base and J 1 base; bases outside gene matches: 6. Germline V gene sequence: CDR1 SGHNT, CDR2 YYREEE (reference sequence). The CDR3 contains 17 residues. The CDR3 DNA is TGTGCCAGCAGCTTGAACCGACAGGGGGCGGGCACAGATACGCAGTATTTT. Translating it yields CASSLNRQGAGTDTQYF.

The chain is built from TRBV10-3 and TRBJ2-7; 7 bases match TRBD1. Per the germline V gene, CDR1 is ENHRY and CDR2 is SYGVKD. The CDR3 totals 11 residues. Trimming cost V 10 bases and J 4 bases; bases outside gene matches: 4. Here the CDR3 reads CATTGSYEQYF. DNA for the CDR3: TGTGCCACGACAGGGTCTTACGAGCAGTACTTC.